This passage covers 27 T cell receptor beta chains from one sample sequenced in a study of blood T cell repertoires in COVID-19. Some clones are missing from TCRdb's copy, which holds only in-frame ones; the method was immunoSEQ multiplex PCR. The data show about 150,000 clones, about 73% seen once. Sequencing was carried out using peripheral blood. The receptor set was obtained from a man of 80 years or more with acute or convalescent COVID-19.

The chain links TRBV5-1 to TRBJ1-2; 11 nucleotides match TRBD1. This CDR3 contains 16 residues. Looked up from germline, CDR1 is SGHRS and CDR2 is YFSETQ. Trimming cost V 0 bases and J 3 bases; bases outside gene matches: 4. Written as DNA, the CDR3 is TGCGCCAGCAGCTTGGAGGACAGGGGGCAGGACTATGGCTACACCTTC. Amino acid sequence: CASSLEDRGQDYGYTF.

This chain connects TRBV18 to TRBJ2-2, with D unresolved. Trimming took off 3 bases at V and 2 bases at J, with 10 bases between the two ends. Germline CDR1 is KGHSH and CDR2 is LQKENI. The CDR3 is 15 amino acids. CDR3 DNA sequence: TGTGCCAGCTCACCTACGAAACTCAACACCGGGGAGCTGTTTTTT. It encodes CASSPTKLNTGELFF.

V and J are TRBV7-9 and TRBJ2-6; 10 nucleotides match TRBD2. The ends lost 2 bases at V and 3 bases at J; junction bases unmatched: 10. The germline CDR1 and CDR2 sequences are SEHNR and FQNEAQ (reference sequence). This CDR3 comprises 19 residues. CDR3 nucleotide sequence: TGTGCCAGCAGCTTAACTCTAGCGGGGGTCCTTATTGGGGCCAACGTCCTGACTTTC. Its protein product is CASSLTLAGVLIGANVLTF.

The rearrangement joins TRBV5-1 to TRBJ1-1; TRBD1 agrees at 10 bases. Germline loops: CDR1 SGHRS, CDR2 YFSETQ. The CDR3 has 14 residues. V shed 5 bases and J 4 bases; nucleotides not matched to a gene: 5. CDR3 sequence reads: CASRLDRGSTEAFF. The CDR3 DNA sequence: TGCGCCAGCAGACTGGACAGGGGGAGCACTGAAGCTTTCTTT.

V usage is TRBV5-4 and J usage is TRBJ2-1; 10 bases are shared with TRBD1. The CDR3 is 15 residues long. After removal of 4 bases from V and 6 bases from J, the junction contained 7 bases not matched to a gene. The V gene's germline CDR1 is SGHNT and CDR2 YYREEE (reference sequence). The CDR3 DNA is TGTGCCAGCAGCATTCACCGGGACAGGGGCAATGAGCAGTTCTTC. Amino acid sequence: CASSIHRDRGNEQFF. Based on the CDR3 plus reference TRBV5-4 and TRBJ2-1, the full variable domain is ETGVTQSPTHLIKTRGQQVTLRCSSQSGHNTVSWYQQALGQGPQFIFQYYREEENGRGNFPPRFSGLQFPNYSSELNVNALELDDSALYLCASSIHRDRGNEQFFGPGTRLTVL.

The J gene is TRBJ1-3, the V gene TRBV30; 8 bases line up with TRBD1. CDR1 is GTSNPN and CDR2 is SVGIG in the germline V gene (reference sequence). V lost 3 bases, J lost 0 bases, and 4 bases stayed unmatched. This CDR3 spans 15 amino acids. The CDR3 DNA sequence: TGTGCCTGGAGGGGACAGGTCCCCTCTGGAAACACCATATATTTT. The encoded protein is CAWRGQVPSGNTIYF.

This chain links TRBV7-9 with TRBJ1-2, with D unresolved. Germline V lookup: CDR1 SEHNR, CDR2 FQNEAQ (reference sequence). The CDR3 is made up of 13 amino acids. V was clipped by 4 bases and J by 2 bases, with 8 bases between them. The CDR3 sequence: CASSSSANYGYTF. DNA of the CDR3: TGTGCCAGCAGCTCTTCAGCGAACTATGGCTACACCTTC.

This sequence joins TRBV5-4 and TRBJ2-1; no clear D gene. Germline V gene data show CDR1 as SGHNT and CDR2 as YYREEE (reference sequence). The CDR3 runs 16 residues. V was clipped by 4 bases and J by 3 bases, with 17 bases between them. The CDR3 DNA is TGTGCCAGCAGCCTGGATGGTAGCTACGGCTACAATGAGCAGTTCTTC. Translated: CASSLDGSYGYNEQFF.

V and J are TRBV24-1 and TRBJ1-2; perhaps TRBD1 as D (5 bases). Germline assignment: CDR1 KGHDR and CDR2 SFDVKD. V shed 3 bases and J shed 6 bases, with 19 bases lying between them. The CDR3 length is 16 residues. CDR3 sequence reads: CATSDPSGGPRDGYTF. The CDR3 coding sequence is TGTGCCACCAGTGATCCCTCGGGGGGTCCCAGAGATGGCTACACCTTC.

The gene calls are TRBV24-1 and TRBJ2-3, with D unclear. Germline loops: CDR1 KGHDR, CDR2 SFDVKD. The CDR3 is 13 amino acids. Between the trimmed V and J ends, which lost 2 bases and 7 bases, there was a span of 9 bases. CDR3 residues: CATSDSLQNTQYF. DNA of the CDR3: TGTGCCACCAGTGATTCCCTACAGAATACGCAGTATTTT.

CDR3 bases: TGTGCCACCAGTCCGAGTAGCGGGGGGGCGTCGGCCAAAAACATTCAGTACTTC. Translated: CATSPSSGGASAKNIQYF. The genes are TRBV24-1 and TRBJ2-4, with 11 bases that match TRBD2. The germline V gene encodes CDR1 KGHDR and CDR2 SFDVKD. The J segment lost 1 base and the V segment lost 6 bases, leaving 10 bases of the junction unmatched. This CDR3 has 18 residues.

The chain is built from TRBV7-8 and TRBJ2-2; 10 nucleotides align to TRBD2. The CDR3 covers 16 residues. Per the germline V gene, CDR1 is SGHVS and CDR2 is FQNEAQ. V was pared by 5 bases and J by 7 bases, with 10 bases of the junction left unmatched. The CDR3 DNA reads as TGTGCCAGCAGCCCGAGGACTAGCGGAGGCTACGGGGAGCTGTTTTTT. This encodes CASSPRTSGGYGELFF.

This rearrangement joins TRBV5-8 to TRBJ1-2; D might be TRBD1 (6 bases). The CDR3 has 13 residues. The V gene's germline CDR1 is SGHTS and CDR2 YDEGEE. Trimming removed 4 bases from V and 7 bases from J, with 14 bases in between. CDR3 sequence reads: CASSALGGFGYTF. CDR3 sequence (DNA): TGTGCCAGCAGCGCCTTAGGGGGATTTGGCTACACCTTC.

The table lists this clone with a count of one. V gene TRBV6-5 combines with J gene TRBJ1-5, with 7 bases identical to TRBD1. Trimming took 5 bases from V and 4 from J; bases not matched to a gene: 5. CDR3 length: 14 residues. In germline, CDR1 is MNHEY, CDR2 SVGAGI. Here the CDR3 reads CASSQGQLNQPQHF. In nucleotides, the CDR3 is TGTGCCAGCAGTCAGGGACAGCTTAATCAGCCCCAGCATTTT.

The V and J genes are TRBV19 and TRBJ2-5; the match to TRBD2 covers 8 bases. V was pared by 6 bases and J by 1 base, with 10 bases of the junction left unmatched. CDR3 length equals 16 residues. Germline V CDR1 and CDR2: LNHDA, SQIVND (reference sequence). This CDR3 reads CASSPGVAGIQETQYF. Here the CDR3 DNA reads TGTGCCAGTAGCCCCGGGGTAGCGGGGATCCAAGAGACCCAGTACTTC.

This chain joins TRBV6-1 and TRBJ1-2; a weak D match, TRBD1 (5 bases). Trimming stripped 2 bases from V and 4 bases from J, with 14 bases between. The CDR3 loop spans 15 amino acids. In germline, CDR1 is MNHNS, CDR2 SASEGT. The CDR3 spells CASSEYPQGGYGYTF. The CDR3 bases are TGTGCCAGCAGTGAATATCCGCAGGGTGGCTATGGCTACACCTTC.

This clone turned up a few times. V gene TRBV7-2 combines with J gene TRBJ1-2; 9 bases fit TRBD1. Germline trimming cut 2 bases from V and 3 bases from J; bases unmatched to any gene: 7. Per germline, CDR1 SGHTA and CDR2 FQGNSA. This CDR3 is built from 16 residues. The CDR3: CASSLNPGQGHYGYTF. The CDR3 DNA is TGTGCCAGCAGCTTAAACCCGGGACAGGGCCACTATGGCTACACCTTC.

This clone was picked up one time. This chain joins TRBV6-5 and TRBJ1-2; TRBD1 is a possible D gene (6 bases). Trimming shortened V by 2 bases and J by 8 bases, and 12 bases separated the two germline ends. The length of the CDR3 is 13 residues. Germline-derived CDR1 and CDR2 are MNHEY and SVGAGI. Here the CDR3 reads CASSYTGQGGYTF. The DNA for the CDR3 is TGTGCCAGCAGTTACACGGGGCAGGGGGGCTACACCTTC.

The chain carries TRBV7-2 and TRBJ2-2; maybe TRBD2 (5 bases). This CDR3 contains 17 residues. Trimming pared 0 bases from V and 4 bases from J, leaving 15 bases between. CDR1 is SGHTA and CDR2 is FQGNSA in the germline V gene. As DNA, the CDR3 is TGTGCCAGCAGCTTAGCGCGGGCCTCATCTCTCACCGGGGAGCTGTTTTTT. Translated, it gives CASSLARASSLTGELFF.

The chain links TRBV28 to TRBJ2-3; 11 bases are shared with TRBD2. The J segment lost 5 bases and the V segment lost 0 bases, leaving 4 bases of the junction unmatched. Germline values: CDR1 MDHEN, CDR2 SYDVKM. This CDR3 has 16 amino acids. The CDR3 DNA reads as TGTGCCAGCAGTTTATGGGCTAGCGGGGGGAGAGATACGCAGTATTTT. This codes for CASSLWASGGRDTQYF. Looking up the rest from reference TRBV28 and TRBJ2-3 gives the full variable domain: DVKVTQSSRYLVKRTGEKVFLECVQDMDHENMFWYRQDPGLGLRLIYFSYDVKMKEKGDIPEGYSVSREKKERFSLILESASTNQTSMYLCASSLWASGGRDTQYFGPGTRLTVL.

This chain uses TRBV5-4 with TRBJ2-6; 8 nucleotides match TRBD1. Germline V gene lookup returns CDR1 SGHNT and CDR2 YYREEE (reference sequence). After removal of 4 bases from V and 1 base from J, the junction contained 10 bases not matched to a gene. The CDR3 runs to 18 residues. For the CDR3, the DNA is TGTGCCAGCAGCGGAGGACAGGGTCAATCATCTGGGGCCAACGTCCTGACTTTC. Amino acid sequence: CASSGGQGQSSGANVLTF.

The chain carries TRBV7-9 and TRBJ2-2, with 7 bases aligning to TRBD2. The germline gives CDR1 SEHNR, CDR2 FQNEAQ (reference sequence). There are 15 residues in the CDR3. With V trimmed by 0 bases and J by 5 bases, 3 bases remained unmatched. The CDR3 nucleotides read TGTGCCAGCAGCTTAGCGTCCGGGGGGACCGGGGAGCTGTTTTTT. Translation gives CASSLASGGTGELFF. The full variable domain, with the rest looked up from reference TRBV7-9 and TRBJ2-2, is DTGVSQNPRHKITKRGQNVTFRCDPISEHNRLYWYRQTLGQGPEFLTYFQNEAQLEKSRLLSDRFSAERPKGSFSTLEIQRTEQGDSAMYLCASSLASGGTGELFFGEGSRLTVL.

The J gene is TRBJ1-1, the V gene TRBV15; 7 nucleotides align to TRBD1. This CDR3 has 16 amino acids. Trimming at V came to 1 base and at J to 0 bases, leaving 5 bases not matched to a gene. Per the germline V gene, CDR1 is LNHNV and CDR2 is YYDKDF (reference sequence). CDR3 nucleotide sequence: TGTGCCACCAGCAGAGGTGACAGGGCCATGAACACTGAAGCTTTCTTT. It encodes CATSRGDRAMNTEAFF.

This chain joins TRBV18 and TRBJ2-5; D is perhaps TRBD1 (5 bases). V lost 3 bases and J 4 bases, leaving 12 bases between the germline ends. The germline V gene encodes CDR1 KGHSH and CDR2 LQKENI. This CDR3 has 14 residues. The CDR3 region is CASSPDSLGETQYF. CDR3 DNA sequence: TGTGCCAGCTCACCCGACAGCCTGGGAGAGACCCAGTACTTC.

The V gene is TRBV12-5, the J gene TRBJ2-7; TRBD1 matches at 7 bases. Germline CDR1 LGHNT, CDR2 FRNRAP. The ends lost 2 bases at V and 2 bases at J; junction bases unmatched: 6. This CDR3 has 15 amino acids. CDR3 loop: CASGLSNRGAYEQYF. Written as DNA, the CDR3 is TGTGCTAGTGGTTTGTCTAACAGGGGCGCCTACGAGCAGTACTTC.

V usage is TRBV29-1 and J usage is TRBJ2-2, with D possibly matching TRBD2 (6 bases). The CDR3 totals 14 residues. From germline, CDR1 is SQVTM and CDR2 ANQGSEA. The ends were cut back, 4 bases at V and 3 bases at J, with 12 bases in the middle. The DNA for the CDR3 is TGCAGCGTTGTAGTAGGAGGGTACACCGGGGAGCTGTTTTTT. This translates into CSVVVGGYTGELFF.

This sequence joins TRBV5-1 and TRBJ1-4; D uncertain. Germline CDR1 is SGHRS and CDR2 is YFSETQ. CDR3 length: 16 residues. V was cut by 4 bases and J by 8 bases, with 21 bases left in between. The CDR3 region is CASSLSHGRPEEKLFF. The CDR3 bases are TGCGCCAGCAGCCTATCACATGGGCGTCCAGAAGAAAAACTGTTTTTT.